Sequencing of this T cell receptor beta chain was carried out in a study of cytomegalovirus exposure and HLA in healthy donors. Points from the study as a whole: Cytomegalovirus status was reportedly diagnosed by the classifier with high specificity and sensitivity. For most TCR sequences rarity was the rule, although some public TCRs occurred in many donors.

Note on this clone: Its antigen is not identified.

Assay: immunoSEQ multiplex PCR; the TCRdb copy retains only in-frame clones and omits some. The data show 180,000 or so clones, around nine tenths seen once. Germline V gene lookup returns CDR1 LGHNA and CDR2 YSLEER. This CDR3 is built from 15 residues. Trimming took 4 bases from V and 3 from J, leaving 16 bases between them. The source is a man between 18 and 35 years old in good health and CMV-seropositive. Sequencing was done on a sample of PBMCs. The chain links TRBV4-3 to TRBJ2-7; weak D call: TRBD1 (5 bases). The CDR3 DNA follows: TGCGCCAGCAGCCTTATAGACAGCCCGCGCTACGAGCAGTACTTC. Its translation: CASSLIDSPRYEQYF.